This record covers a single T cell receptor beta chain. This specimen belongs to a study of blood T cell repertoires in COVID-19. The wider study: The study drew acute and convalescent COVID-19 samples from the United States, Italy and Spain.

Germline loops: CDR1 DFQATT, CDR2 SNEGSKA (reference sequence). Trimming at V came to 5 bases and at J to 11 bases, leaving 10 bases not matched to a gene. CDR3 size: 13 residues. Method: immunoSEQ multiplex PCR; TCRdb's copy keeps in-frame clones and lacks some. This sample has around 500,000 clones, with 88% found just once. Participant reports of clinical history set cohort assignment. The chain is built from TRBV20-1 and TRBJ2-1; 9 bases align to TRBD2. Specimen: PBMCs or T cells enriched from blood (not recorded which). This TCR was sampled from a woman in her thirties or forties who had recovered from COVID-19. The CDR3 loop reads CSAGGGRVWKQFF. CDR3 DNA: TGCAGTGCTGGTGGCGGGAGGGTGTGGAAGCAGTTCTTC.